The clone carrying this T cell receptor (beta chain) has only one observation. These data are taken from a study of blood T cell repertoires in COVID-19. Clones were sequenced by immunoSEQ multiplex PCR, and TCRdb holds only the in-frame ones, with some missing. The sample records about 50,000 clones, 75% to 85% being singletons. V lost 3 bases, J lost 1 base, and 15 bases lay in between. Germline V gene sequence: CDR1 KGHSH, CDR2 LQKENI. CDR3 size: 16 residues. This receptor was identified in a man between 35 and 55 years old with acute or convalescent COVID-19. The specimen sequenced was peripheral blood. The chain joins TRBV18 to TRBJ2-5, with a tentative D call TRBD2 (6 bases). The CDR3 is CASSPSGRSIQETQYF. The DNA for the CDR3 is TGTGCCAGCTCACCTTCAGGGAGGAGTATCCAAGAGACCCAGTACTTC.